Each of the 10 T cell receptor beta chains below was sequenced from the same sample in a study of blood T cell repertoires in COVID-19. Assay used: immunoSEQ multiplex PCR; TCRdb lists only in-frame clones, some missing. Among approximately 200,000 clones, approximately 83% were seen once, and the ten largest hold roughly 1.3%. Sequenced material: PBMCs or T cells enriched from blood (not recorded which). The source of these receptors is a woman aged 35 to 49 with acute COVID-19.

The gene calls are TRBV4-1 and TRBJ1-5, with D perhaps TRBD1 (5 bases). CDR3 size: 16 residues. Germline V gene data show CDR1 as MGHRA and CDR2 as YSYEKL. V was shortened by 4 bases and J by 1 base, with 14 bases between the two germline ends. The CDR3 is CASSPVGGGSNQPQHF. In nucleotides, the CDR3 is TGCGCCAGCAGCCCCGTTGGGGGGGGAAGCAATCAGCCCCAGCATTTT.

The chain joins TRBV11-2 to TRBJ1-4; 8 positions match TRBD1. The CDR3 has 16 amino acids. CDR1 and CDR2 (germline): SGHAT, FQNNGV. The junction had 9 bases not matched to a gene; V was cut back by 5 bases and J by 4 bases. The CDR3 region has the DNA TGTGCCAGCAGCCTCGGCAGGGGGCGAGATAATGAAAAACTGTTTTTT. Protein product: CASSLGRGRDNEKLFF.

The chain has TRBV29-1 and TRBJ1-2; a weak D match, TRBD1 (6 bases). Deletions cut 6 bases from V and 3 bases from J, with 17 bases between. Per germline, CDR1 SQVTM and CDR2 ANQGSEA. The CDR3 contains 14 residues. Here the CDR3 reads CSVAVRGNHYGYTF. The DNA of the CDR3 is TGCAGCGTGGCAGTGAGGGGGAATCACTATGGCTACACCTTC. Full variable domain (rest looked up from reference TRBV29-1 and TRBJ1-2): SAVISQKPSRDICQRGTSLTIQCQVDSQVTMMFWYRQQPGQSLTLIATANQGSEATYESGFVIDKFPISRPNLTFSTLTVSNMSPEDSSIYLCSVAVRGNHYGYTFGSGTRLTVV.

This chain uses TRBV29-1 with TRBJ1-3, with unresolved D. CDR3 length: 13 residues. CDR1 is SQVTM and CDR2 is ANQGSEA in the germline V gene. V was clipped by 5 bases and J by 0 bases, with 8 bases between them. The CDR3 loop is CSVRVDSGNTIYF. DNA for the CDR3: TGCAGCGTTCGGGTAGACTCTGGAAACACCATATATTTT. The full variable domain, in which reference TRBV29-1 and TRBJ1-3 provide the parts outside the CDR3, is SAVISQKPSRDICQRGTSLTIQCQVDSQVTMMFWYRQQPGQSLTLIATANQGSEATYESGFVIDKFPISRPNLTFSTLTVSNMSPEDSSIYLCSVRVDSGNTIYFGEGSWLTVV.

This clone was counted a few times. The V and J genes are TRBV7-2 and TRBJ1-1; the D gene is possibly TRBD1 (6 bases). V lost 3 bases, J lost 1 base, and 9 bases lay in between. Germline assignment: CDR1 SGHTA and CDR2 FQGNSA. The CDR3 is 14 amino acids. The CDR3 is CASSLGHPNTEAFF. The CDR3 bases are TGTGCCAGCAGCTTGGGACACCCGAACACTGAAGCTTTCTTT.

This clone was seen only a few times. DNA for the CDR3: TGTGCCAGCAGTGAACGACAGGGTTACGAGCAGTACTTC. Protein: CASSERQGYEQYF. The J gene is TRBJ2-7, the V gene TRBV6-1; 7 positions match TRBD1. Unmatched junction bases numbered 2, after V lost 2 bases and J lost 4 bases. The length of the CDR3 is 13 residues. Looked up from germline, CDR1 is MNHNS and CDR2 is SASEGT.

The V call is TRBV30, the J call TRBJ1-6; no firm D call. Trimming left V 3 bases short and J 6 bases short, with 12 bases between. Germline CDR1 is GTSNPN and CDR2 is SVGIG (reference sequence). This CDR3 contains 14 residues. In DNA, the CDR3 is TGTGCCTGGAGCGCGGCCACTAGTAATTCACCCCTCCACTTT. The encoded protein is CAWSAATSNSPLHF.

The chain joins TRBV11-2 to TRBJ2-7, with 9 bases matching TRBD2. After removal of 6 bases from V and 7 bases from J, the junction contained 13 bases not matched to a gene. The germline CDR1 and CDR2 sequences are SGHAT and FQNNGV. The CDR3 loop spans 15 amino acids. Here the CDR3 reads CASSPLAGGVGEQYF. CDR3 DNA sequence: TGTGCCAGCAGTCCCCTGGCGGGGGGGGTAGGAGAGCAGTACTTC.

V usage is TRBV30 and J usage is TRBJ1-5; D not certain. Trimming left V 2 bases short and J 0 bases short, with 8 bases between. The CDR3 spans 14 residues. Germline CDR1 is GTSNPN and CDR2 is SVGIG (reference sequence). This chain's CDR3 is CAWSHSNSNQPQHF. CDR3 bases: TGTGCCTGGAGTCACTCCAATAGCAATCAGCCCCAGCATTTT. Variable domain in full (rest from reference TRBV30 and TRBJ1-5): SQTIHQWPATLVQPVGSPLSLECTVEGTSNPNLYWYRQAAGRGLQLLFYSVGIGQISSEVPQNLSASRPQDRQFILSSKKLLLSDSGFYLCAWSHSNSNQPQHFGDGTRLSIL.

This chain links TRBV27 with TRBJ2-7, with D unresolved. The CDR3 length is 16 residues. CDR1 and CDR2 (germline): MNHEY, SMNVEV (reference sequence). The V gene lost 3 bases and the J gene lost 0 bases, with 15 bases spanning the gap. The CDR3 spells CASSLRLGAFSYEQYF. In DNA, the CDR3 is TGTGCCAGCAGTTTGAGGCTAGGAGCGTTCTCCTACGAGCAGTACTTC.